The 30 T cell receptor beta chains listed next were all sequenced from one sample in a study of blood T cell repertoires in COVID-19. This table comes from immunoSEQ multiplex PCR, and its TCRdb copy is limited to in-frame clones, with some not included. The sample lists about 480,000 clones, around 90% occurring once. Source material: peripheral blood. Source of these receptors: a woman aged 45-65 years with COVID-19, enrolled during active disease.

This chain links TRBV18 with TRBJ1-5, with D uncertain. This CDR3 is built from 14 residues. CDR1 and CDR2 (germline): KGHSH, LQKENI. Trimming took off 3 bases at V and 4 bases at J, with 10 bases between the two ends. CDR3 protein: CASSPNSGNQPQHF. DNA of the CDR3: TGTGCCAGCTCACCGAATTCCGGGAATCAGCCCCAGCATTTT.

V and J are TRBV5-1 and TRBJ2-7; 11 nucleotides agree with TRBD2. J gave up 1 base and V 0 bases, and 3 bases lay outside the gene matches. The CDR3 is made up of 16 amino acids. Germline CDR1 reads SGHRS; CDR2 reads YFSETQ. The CDR3 loop reads CASSLATSGDSYEQYF. CDR3 coding DNA: TGCGCCAGCAGCTTGGCGACTAGCGGGGATTCCTACGAGCAGTACTTC.

This chain links TRBV5-6 with TRBJ2-3, with D perhaps matching TRBD2 (9 bases). The V and J ends lost 4 bases and 4 bases respectively, with 22 bases between them. The germline V gene has CDR1 SGHDT and CDR2 YYEEEE. This CDR3 comprises 17 residues. The CDR3 reads CASSTSGQGLAPDTQYF. In DNA form, the CDR3 reads TGTGCCAGCAGCACGTCTGGACAGGGACTAGCCCCAGATACGCAGTATTTT.

There are a few counts of this clone. The chain links TRBV24-1 to TRBJ2-3; 8 nucleotides line up with TRBD2. The V and J ends lost 4 bases and 7 bases, in that order; junction bases with no gene match: 12. Per germline, CDR1 KGHDR and CDR2 SFDVKD. The CDR3 runs to 16 residues. CDR3 sequence (DNA): TGTGCCACCAGTGACGAACGAGCGGGGGCCGGGTATACGCAGTATTTT. Amino acid sequence: CATSDERAGAGYTQYF.

The chain joins TRBV7-8 to TRBJ2-2; TRBD1 matches at 8 bases. The germline gives CDR1 SGHVS, CDR2 FQNEAQ. The CDR3 has 18 residues. The trim removed 3 bases at V and 3 bases at J, leaving 12 bases unmatched. CDR3 amino acids: CASSLFTQGALDTGELFF. CDR3 DNA: TGTGCCAGCAGCTTGTTTACCCAGGGGGCTTTGGACACCGGGGAGCTGTTTTTT.

The rearrangement uses TRBV29-1 and TRBJ2-3; TRBD2 aligns across 11 bases. V shed 7 bases and J 9 bases; nucleotides not matched to a gene: 15. Germline assignment: CDR1 SQVTM and CDR2 ANQGSEA. This CDR3 region has 15 residues. The CDR3 is CSGRPARASGGTQYF. In nucleotides, the CDR3 is TGCAGCGGTCGACCCGCGCGAGCTAGCGGGGGGACGCAGTATTTT.

J is TRBJ2-7 and V is TRBV5-1; TRBD2 matches 14 bases. Trimming cost V 2 bases and J 5 bases; bases outside gene matches: 3. The CDR3 consists of 15 residues. Germline V lookup: CDR1 SGHRS, CDR2 YFSETQ. The CDR3 spells CASSLRLAGGHEQYF. The CDR3 DNA reads as TGCGCCAGCAGCTTACGACTAGCGGGGGGGCACGAGCAGTACTTC. The full variable domain, in which reference TRBV5-1 and TRBJ2-7 provide the parts outside the CDR3, is KAGVTQTPRYLIKTRGQQVTLSCSPISGHRSVSWYQQTPGQGLQFLFEYFSETQRNKGNFPGRFSGRQFSNSRSEMNVSTLELGDSALYLCASSLRLAGGHEQYFGPGTRLTVT.

J is TRBJ1-1 and V is TRBV12-3 or TRBV12-4; D is uncertain. This CDR3 is built from 13 residues. The V end lost 5 bases, the J end lost 0 bases, and 7 bases lay between the germline ends. The CDR3 DNA reads as TGTGCCAGCAGTATGACATTGAACACTGAAGCTTTCTTT. Its translation: CASSMTLNTEAFF.

V gene TRBV30 combines with J gene TRBJ1-2; no reliable D call. Germline V CDR1 and CDR2: GTSNPN, SVGIG (reference sequence). The V end was cut by 2 bases, the J end by 3 bases, with 10 bases between. CDR3 size: 13 residues. Here the CDR3 reads CAWSLSRDYGYTF. CDR3 sequence (DNA): TGTGCCTGGAGTCTTAGTCGGGACTATGGCTACACCTTC.

The genes are TRBV5-6 and TRBJ2-1; the match to TRBD2 covers 9 bases. V lost 7 bases and J lost 2; bases outside the gene matches: 10. Germline assignment: CDR1 SGHDT and CDR2 YYEEEE. CDR3 length: 16 residues. This chain's CDR3 is CASVYIRGGAYNEQFF. For the CDR3, the DNA is TGTGCCAGCGTCTATATTCGCGGGGGGGCCTACAATGAGCAGTTCTTC.

This clone has just one count. The chain carries TRBV5-1 and TRBJ1-2, with D maybe TRBD1 (5 bases). The germline V gene encodes CDR1 SGHRS and CDR2 YFSETQ. V lost 4 bases and J 4 bases, leaving 17 bases between the germline ends. The CDR3 consists of 15 residues. The CDR3 loop reads CASSPALQGSYGYTF. In DNA form, the CDR3 reads TGCGCCAGCAGCCCTGCGCTTCAGGGTAGCTATGGCTACACCTTC.

The chain uses TRBV30 and TRBJ1-1, with D perhaps matching TRBD1 (6 bases). V lost 0 bases, J lost 11 bases, and 10 bases lay in between. The CDR3 has 11 amino acids. Germline CDR1 is GTSNPN and CDR2 is SVGIG (reference sequence). The CDR3 DNA sequence: TGTGCCTGGAGTGTAAGGCAGGGGGCTTTCTTT. It encodes CAWSVRQGAFF.

The rearrangement links TRBV6-2 or TRBV6-3 to TRBJ2-2, with TRBD2 matching 12 bases. Trimming cost V 4 bases and J 1 base; bases outside gene matches: 4. The CDR3 covers 17 residues. Germline CDR1 MNHEY, CDR2 SVGEGT. The CDR3 nucleotides read TGTGCCAGCAGTTCTCCGACTAGCGGGGGGAACACCGGGGAGCTGTTTTTT. Its translation is CASSSPTSGGNTGELFF.

The CDR3 reads CASSSDRRGEQFF. In nucleotides, the CDR3 is TGCGCCAGCAGTTCGGATCGCAGGGGGGAGCAGTTCTTC. The chain is built from TRBV10-2 and TRBJ2-1, with 7 positions matching TRBD1. Germline CDR1 WSHSY, CDR2 SAAADI. CDR3 size: 13 residues. Unmatched junction bases numbered 8, after V lost 5 bases and J lost 10 bases.

V is TRBV10-3 and J is TRBJ2-2; D perhaps matches TRBD2 (5 bases). V was shortened by 8 bases and J by 0 bases, with 16 bases between the two germline ends. CDR3 length: 16 residues. Germline V gene data show CDR1 as ENHRY and CDR2 as SYGVKD. CDR3 loop: CAISRRGISNTGELFF. The CDR3 DNA reads as TGTGCCATCTCCCGAAGAGGGATATCGAACACCGGGGAGCTGTTTTTT.

In DNA form, the CDR3 reads TGTGCCAGCAGCTTAGGGACAGGGCGATCCTACGAGCAGTACTTC. This gives the protein CASSLGTGRSYEQYF. The chain is built from TRBV11-2 and TRBJ2-7; 8 bases are shared with TRBD1. In germline, CDR1 is SGHAT, CDR2 FQNNGV. V lost 1 base and J lost 1; bases outside the gene matches: 3. There are 15 residues in the CDR3.

This chain links TRBV9 with TRBJ2-2, with a tentative D call TRBD2 (5 bases). Germline V gene data show CDR1 as SGDLS and CDR2 as YYNGEE. V was trimmed by 0 bases and J by 0 bases, leaving 6 bases between them. This CDR3 is 15 amino acids long. CDR3: CASSVASTNTGELFF. The CDR3 bases are TGTGCCAGCAGCGTAGCTAGCACGAACACCGGGGAGCTGTTTTTT. The full variable domain, completed using reference TRBV9 and TRBJ2-2, is DSGVTQTPKHLITATGQRVTLRCSPRSGDLSVYWYQQSLDQGLQFLIQYYNGEERAKGNILERFSAQQFPDLHSELNLSSLELGDSALYFCASSVASTNTGELFFGEGSRLTVL.

This clone was detected once. The chain links TRBV4-1 to TRBJ1-5; D perhaps matches TRBD1 (6 bases). V was trimmed by 4 bases and J by 0 bases, leaving 22 bases between them. The CDR3 contains 19 residues. The germline V gene has CDR1 MGHRA and CDR2 YSYEKL. CDR3 residues: CASSPPLTGLLSSNQPQHF. The CDR3 DNA reads as TGCGCCAGCAGCCCTCCTCTGACAGGACTGCTAAGTAGCAATCAGCCCCAGCATTTT.

The gene calls are TRBV5-4 and TRBJ2-1; 7 nucleotides line up with TRBD1. Germline lookup yields CDR1 SGHNT and CDR2 YYREEE (reference sequence). V trimming: 5 bases; J trimming: 0 bases; junction bases outside the gene matches: 8. The CDR3 extends over 16 amino acids. CDR3: CASRDPTGSSYNEQFF. CDR3 nucleotides: TGTGCCAGCAGAGACCCGACAGGGAGCTCCTACAATGAGCAGTTCTTC. Together with reference TRBV5-4 and TRBJ2-1, the CDR3 gives the full variable domain: ETGVTQSPTHLIKTRGQQVTLRCSSQSGHNTVSWYQQALGQGPQFIFQYYREEENGRGNFPPRFSGLQFPNYSSELNVNALELDDSALYLCASRDPTGSSYNEQFFGPGTRLTVL.

The chain combines TRBV18 with TRBJ2-1; 12 bases agree with TRBD2. Germline V lookup: CDR1 KGHSH, CDR2 LQKENI. The CDR3 contains 18 residues. V gave up 3 bases and J gave up 0 bases; unmatched junction bases: 6. CDR3 in amino acids: CASSPTSGGLSSYNEQFF. CDR3 DNA: TGTGCCAGCTCACCGACTAGCGGGGGTCTTAGCTCCTACAATGAGCAGTTCTTC.

This chain uses TRBV2 with TRBJ2-1; unclear D gene. CDR1 and CDR2 (germline): SNHLY, FYNNEI. The length of the CDR3 is 11 residues. V was clipped by 7 bases and J by 4 bases, with 5 bases between them. The CDR3: CASTPYNEQFF. The CDR3 DNA reads TGTGCCAGCACTCCGTACAATGAGCAGTTCTTC.

V gene TRBV19 combines with J gene TRBJ1-2; 9 bases agree with TRBD1. V gave up 5 bases and J gave up 4 bases; unmatched junction bases: 8. CDR1 LNHDA and CDR2 SQIVND come from the germline V gene (reference sequence). The CDR3 is 15 amino acids. DNA of the CDR3: TGTGCCAGTAGTCCACAGGGGGCCCCGCTCTATGGCTACACCTTC. It encodes CASSPQGAPLYGYTF.

This chain joins TRBV6-5 and TRBJ2-3; D gene uncertain. The CDR3 sequence is 14 residues long. V was pared by 3 bases and J by 5 bases, with 12 bases between. Per germline, CDR1 MNHEY and CDR2 SVGAGI. CDR3 region: CASSYRSSRDTQYF. Written as DNA, the CDR3 is TGTGCCAGCAGTTATAGGAGTAGTCGAGATACGCAGTATTTT.

The rearrangement joins TRBV11-3 to TRBJ2-7; tentatively, D is TRBD1 (6 bases). V was clipped by 5 bases and J by 4 bases, with 15 bases between them. The germline V gene encodes CDR1 SGHNT and CDR2 YENEEA. The length of the CDR3 is 14 residues. The CDR3 DNA follows: TGTGCCAGCAGCCATACAGGGAATAGATACGAGCAGTACTTC. Encoded protein: CASSHTGNRYEQYF.

The V and J genes are TRBV5-6 and TRBJ1-5, with 9 bases fitting TRBD1. The germline gives CDR1 SGHDT, CDR2 YYEEEE. V lost 2 bases, J lost 7 bases, and 13 bases stayed unmatched. CDR3 size: 17 residues. CDR3 in amino acids: CASSLRRPGTGYQPQHF. CDR3 sequence (DNA): TGTGCCAGCAGCTTAAGGAGACCCGGGACAGGGTACCAGCCCCAGCATTTT.

This clone was seen a handful of times. J is TRBJ2-3 and V is TRBV7-9, with D maybe TRBD1 (6 bases). There are 15 residues in the CDR3. Trimming took 3 bases from V and 2 from J, leaving 12 bases between them. CDR1 SEHNR and CDR2 FQNEAQ come from the germline V gene (reference sequence). The CDR3 DNA reads as TGTGCCAGCAGCTTCATCGGACAGTACACAGATACGCAGTATTTT. Translated: CASSFIGQYTDTQYF.

The chain employs TRBV3-1 (or the pseudogene TRBV3-2) and TRBJ2-5; no reliable D call. The CDR3 covers 15 residues. Trimming stripped 0 bases from V and 9 bases from J, with 17 bases between. Germline V gives CDR1 LGHDT, CDR2 YNNKEL (reference sequence). DNA for the CDR3: TGTGCCAGCAGCCAAGATTGGAGCTACACCCTGGCCCAGTACTTC. Its protein product is CASSQDWSYTLAQYF.

The V call is TRBV5-1, the J call TRBJ1-3, with TRBD1 as a possible D gene (6 bases). The CDR3 covers 15 residues. Trimming took off 4 bases at V and 2 bases at J, with 13 bases between the two ends. The germline CDR1 and CDR2 sequences are SGHRS and YFSETQ. CDR3 sequence reads: CASSPHSGAGNTIYF. The CDR3 DNA is TGCGCCAGCAGCCCTCACTCAGGGGCTGGAAACACCATATATTTT.

The chain joins TRBV6-6 to TRBJ1-5; weak D call: TRBD1 (6 bases). V lost 3 bases and J 2 bases, leaving 11 bases between the germline ends. Germline V gene sequence: CDR1 MNHNY, CDR2 SVGAGI (reference sequence). The CDR3 has 15 amino acids. CDR3 sequence reads: CASSYLGQRNQPQHF. CDR3 DNA sequence: TGTGCCAGCAGTTATTTAGGACAGCGCAATCAGCCCCAGCATTTT.

Points on this clone: Other DNA sequences in the sample encode the same CDR3. The genes are TRBV5-1 and TRBJ1-1, with TRBD1 matching over 7 bases. V lost 5 bases and J lost 4; bases outside the gene matches: 11. There are 15 residues in the CDR3. The germline V gene encodes CDR1 SGHRS and CDR2 YFSETQ. CDR3: CASSRRQGVSTEAFF. CDR3 bases: TGCGCCAGCAGTCGAAGACAGGGTGTAAGCACTGAAGCTTTCTTT.